This paragraph reports one T cell receptor (beta chain). Its antigen remains undetermined. No qualities accompany the bases; no much larger clone lies one base away. Each donor gave one peripheral blood draw, approximately 110 mL on average, collected into heparinised tubes. A BD FACSAria II was used to sort naive, central memory, regulatory and stem cell-like memory CD4+ T cells with a panel that included CD45RO, CCR7, CD25, CD127, CD95 and CD27. Every sorted population had a purity above 98%. PBMCs were isolated right away by Lymphoprep density gradient centrifugation and were stained directly, without culture. Samples were stained and sorted in pairs, with one healthy donor and one patient per experiment, so that batch effects were minimized. This entry is derived from a study of beta chain features in type 1 diabetes (dated by TCRdb to the late 2010s). Regarding the complete study: Mean age, gender distribution, total cell number and subset yield did not differ between patients and healthy donors. Across all samples, approximately 98,000,000 sorted cells were examined, and cell number per subset correlated strongly with RNA yield. In the study, TCRB repertoires of sorted circulating CD4+ T cell subsets from recently diagnosed type 1 diabetes patients were compared with those of matched healthy donors. Regulatory and stem cell-like memory subsets were obtained from only 8 patients and about eight healthy donors, while naive and central memory subsets were obtained from all 30 or so donors. What the authors observed across the whole study: Because cDNA rather than genomic DNA was sequenced, highly expressing activated cells could have been over-represented, although no difference in activation and CD3 levels was found between groups. Type 1 diabetes patients showed a moderate but significant shortening of TCRB CDR3 length in all four CD4+ subsets. Because the HLA sub-analyses included only small numbers of individuals, any influence of HLA type on TCRB rearrangement was left unresolved. At VDJ recombination sites, patients with type 1 diabetes made fewer insertions and deleted more nucleotides, a pattern implying thymic rearrangement abnormalities. Naive, central memory and regulatory TCRB repertoires appeared to be more alike among patients than among healthy donors. Shorter templates might be favored by PCR, yet because patient and control samples were amplified and corrected together, any such skew would affect both groups equally.

The entire amount of isolated RNA was reverse transcribed using the High Capacity cDNA Reverse Transcription Kit, so the sequenced TCRB transcripts were expressed ones. Deep immunoSEQ sequencing was applied to naive, central memory and regulatory T cell samples, giving an average of roughly 3.6 million total reads per sample. After sorted cells were lysed in RLT buffer, RNA was extracted with DNase-treated RNeasy Micro or Mini kits, with the choice depending on cell number. Each cell subset was processed on its own to prevent cross-contamination, while patient and healthy donor samples were processed together. Using the immunoSEQ multiplex PCR, TCRB sequences were amplified from cDNA into 87-bp fragments spanning the CDR3 region. Amplicons were sequenced on the Illumina HiSeq platform. Per the authors' processing: Synthetic template baselines were used to correct PCR bias computationally, reads within Hamming distance 2 were collapsed, and singletons that could not be merged were discarded. Reads were aligned against IMGT to assign V, D and J genes, CDR3 length and insertions or deletions at six rearrangement sites. Clonotype counts were normalized to sorted cell number within each subset before computing true diversity and Gini coefficients with the tcR R package. The overlap coefficient, calculated on TCRB nucleotide sequences, was used to quantify repertoire sharing. Out-of-frame TCRB sequences from naive cells were analyzed to stand in for the pre-selection repertoire. TCRdb obtained this table from immuneACCESS and retained in-frame rearrangements with V and J assigned. These tables miss some clones; where compared with another copy, unresolved V genes account for less than half of the shortfall, and the remainder is unexplained. The DNA gave D and trimming, while V, J and clone size come from that table. The table for this sample lists around 400,000 clones; about 16% of them were counted only once. The top ten constitute about 0.018% of the sample.

The CDR3 starts with the cysteine, ends with the phenylalanine, and has 11 residues. This entry keeps only the CDR3 DNA: 33 bases, framed from base 1. The germline V gene yields MDHEN for CDR1 and SYDVKM for CDR2. V sheds 7 bases and J sheds 5 bases, leaving 8 bases between their ends. Recombination joined TRBV28 with TRBJ2-5, with no confidently assigned D gene. Sequences were obtained from naive CD4+ T cells from blood. According to the study, the label for this sample's cell subset or site signals: true naive CD4+ T cells. The TCR originated in a woman aged 18-29 years in good health. The CDR3 region has the sequence CASTLRETQYF. The DNA sequence reads TGTGCCAGCACCCTGAGGGAGACCCAGTACTTC.